This is a list of T cell receptor beta chains from one sample in a study of T-cell memory formation after mild COVID-19. MiXCR was run by TCRdb on the 5' RACE reads, yielding one entry per CDR3 protein. The data hold 250,000 to 350,000 distinct CDR3 sequences, with just under 20% observed a single time. The sample was PBMCs or a T cell subset sorted from them (not recorded which). Receptors were obtained from a man aged 18-30 years who had mild COVID-19 (a few samples of this study predate the infection). Cell type and time point are not known. CDR3s include the opening cysteine and the closing phenylalanine or tryptophan. Fields, in order: V gene, clone size, D gene, J gene, CDR3 length, CDR3 DNA, CDR3 protein. D genes are given only for firm matches. Where a row states a size, it is once, few, many or the class of an expanded clone; other rows omit it.

TRBV4-3	.	TRBD1	TRBJ2-7	17	TGCGCCAGCAGCCAGGTACCTCCGGGACAGGGCGTGGGCGAGCAGTACTTC	CASSQVPPGQGVGEQYF
TRBV15	.	TRBD1	TRBJ2-5	16	TGTGCCACCAGCCGTGTAGATTACAGGGGACAAGAGACCCAGTACTTC	CATSRVDYRGQETQYF
TRBV7-3	many	.	TRBJ1-1	14	TGTGCCAGCAGCTTGAATGTGGGGAACACTGAAGCTTTCTTT	CASSLNVGNTEAFF
TRBV12-3/TRBV12-4	few	TRBD2	TRBJ2-7	16	TGTGCCAGCAGCTCCAGGACTAGCGGGGGAACCTACGAGCAGTACTTC	CASSSRTSGGTYEQYF
TRBV27	few	TRBD2	TRBJ2-5	14	TGTGCCAGCGGCCGGGACTACCTACAAGAGACCCAGTACTTC	CASGRDYLQETQYF
TRBV7-6	many	.	TRBJ2-2	14	TGTGCCAGCAGCTTAGGAGGGGTCACCGGGGAGCTGTTTTTT	CASSLGGVTGELFF
TRBV4-3	.	.	TRBJ2-2	15	TGCGCCAGCAGCCAAGTCGCCTCGAACACCGGGGAGCTGTTTTTT	CASSQVASNTGELFF
TRBV5-1	.	.	TRBJ2-2	14	TGCGCCAGCAGCTTTGACAGCTACACCGGGGAGCTGTTTTTT	CASSFDSYTGELFF
TRBV5-1	few	TRBD2	TRBJ2-5	16	TGCGCCAGCAGCTTGGAATTAGCGGGGGGTGGAGAGACCCAGTACTTC	CASSLELAGGGETQYF
TRBV11-2	few	TRBD2	TRBJ2-2	18	TGTGCCAGCAGCCGGGGACTAGCGGGGGTCGCGAACACCGGGGAGCTGTTTTTT	CASSRGLAGVANTGELFF
TRBV7-2	.	.	TRBJ1-2	13	TGTGCCAGCAGCCCCGGGGAGGCCCGTGGCTACACCTTC	CASSPGEARGYTF
TRBV18	.	.	TRBJ2-7	14	TGTGCCAGCTCACCTTCCGGCAGGACGGGGGAGCAGTACTTC	CASSPSGRTGEQYF
TRBV7-9	.	TRBD2	TRBJ2-3	14	TGTGCCAGCAGCCGAGGACTAGCCCCAGATACGCAGTATTTT	CASSRGLAPDTQYF
TRBV2	few	TRBD1	TRBJ1-4	15	TGTGCCAGCAGTCAATCACCAGGGGGCAATGAAAAACTGTTTTTT	CASSQSPGGNEKLFF
TRBV14	few	.	TRBJ1-2	18	TGTGCCAGCAGCCAAGATCCACCCGCAGCCAGCGTTAACTATGGCTACACCTTC	CASSQDPPAASVNYGYTF
TRBV5-1	.	TRBD2	TRBJ2-2	16	TGCGCCAGCAGCCCCGGTGTTAGCGGGGGCGGCGGGGAGCTGTTTTTT	CASSPGVSGGGGELFF
TRBV7-2	.	.	TRBJ1-2	15	TGTGCCAGCAGCTTATCAGGTTCCCTCATCTTCGGCTACACCTTC	CASSLSGSLIFGYTF
TRBV29-1	.	.	TRBJ2-2	13	TGCAGCGTACGGTTCGCGAACACCGGGGAGCTGTTTTTT	CSVRFANTGELFF
TRBV20-1	few	.	TRBJ2-7	14	TGCAGTGCTACCCACGGGGTGAGCTCCTACGAGCAGTACTTC	CSATHGVSSYEQYF
TRBV4-1	few	.	TRBJ2-3	17	TGCGCCAGCAGCCAAGATCGGGGGATAGCAGGTGCAGATACGCAGTATTTT	CASSQDRGIAGADTQYF
TRBV4-3	.	TRBD2	TRBJ2-1	20	TGCGCCAGCAGCCAAGATCCCCTATCCTACCCGGGCGGGGGGGTGGATGAGCAGTTCTTC	CASSQDPLSYPGGGVDEQFF
TRBV20-1	many	TRBD1	TRBJ2-3	15	TGCAGTGCTATACCCGGGACAGGGGTAAAAGATACGCAGTATTTT	CSAIPGTGVKDTQYF
TRBV6-1	.	TRBD1	TRBJ1-5	15	TGTGCCAGCGCTTCGGACAGGGGTCCCAATCAGCCCCAGCATTTT	CASASDRGPNQPQHF
TRBV12-3/TRBV12-4	few	.	TRBJ1-5	14	TGTGCCAGCAGTTCCCAGCCTTGGGATCAGCCCCAGCATTTT	CASSSQPWDQPQHF
TRBV5-1	few	.	TRBJ2-1	15	TGCGCCAGCAGCTTGGGTCCTGGGACTCACAATGAGCAGTTCTTC	CASSLGPGTHNEQFF
TRBV7-3	.	.	TRBJ2-1	16	TGTGCCAGCAGCTTAGGTGGGGTTAGCAATCTCAATGAGCAGTTCTTC	CASSLGGVSNLNEQFF
TRBV4-2	.	.	TRBJ2-5	13	TGTGCCAGCAGCCAAGTAGCGCAAGAGACCCAGTACTTC	CASSQVAQETQYF
TRBV10-2	many	.	TRBJ2-1	13	TGCGCCGTACTCCGGGACAATTACAATGAGCAGTTCTTC	CAVLRDNYNEQFF
TRBV6-5	.	.	TRBJ2-3	16	TGTGCCAGCAGTTCAACCTACACAAGTCACACAGATACGCAGTATTTT	CASSSTYTSHTDTQYF
TRBV9	few	TRBD2	TRBJ2-1	19	TGTGCCAGCAGCGTAGAAGGAGGGGTCGGCGGGGGCTCCTACAATGAGCAGTTCTTC	CASSVEGGVGGGSYNEQFF
TRBV5-1	many	.	TRBJ2-7	14	TGCGCCAGCAGCTGGAGACCCGTATCCTACGAGCAGTACTTC	CASSWRPVSYEQYF
TRBV5-1	few	.	TRBJ2-1	14	TGCGCCAGCAGCCCAAGGACTCCGGGTCATGAGCAGTTCTTC	CASSPRTPGHEQFF
TRBV20-1	few	TRBD2	TRBJ2-3	17	TGCAGTGCTAGAGGCGTACAAGCGGGGGGGAGGACAGATACGCAGTATTTT	CSARGVQAGGRTDTQYF
TRBV7-3	.	TRBD2	TRBJ2-4	13	TGTGCCAGCGCCGTAGCGGGGGGTAACATTCAGTACTTC	CASAVAGGNIQYF
TRBV9	.	TRBD2	TRBJ2-7	14	TGTGCCAGCAGCGTAGCTAGCGGGGGCTACGAGCAGTACTTC	CASSVASGGYEQYF
TRBV20-1	.	.	TRBJ2-5	14	TGCAGTGCTAGAGAAGGGGCGGGGCAAGAGACCCAGTACTTC	CSAREGAGQETQYF
TRBV4-1	few	.	TRBJ1-5	16	TGCGCCAGCAGCCAAGATCATGTTTATAGCAATCAGCCCCAGCATTTT	CASSQDHVYSNQPQHF
TRBV4-3	.	.	TRBJ2-3	15	TGCGCCAGCAGCCAGAGGCTAGCCAGCACAGATACGCAGTATTTT	CASSQRLASTDTQYF
TRBV4-3	few	.	TRBJ2-2	14	TGCGCCAGCAGCCTTGAAACGAACACCGGGGAGCTGTTTTTT	CASSLETNTGELFF
TRBV4-1	few	.	TRBJ2-2	15	TGCGCCAGCAGCCAAGCGGGAATAAGGGGCGGGGAGCTGTTTTTT	CASSQAGIRGGELFF
TRBV5-6	many	.	TRBJ1-2	12	TGTGCCAGCAGCTTGGATATACGTGGCTACACCTTC	CASSLDIRGYTF
TRBV30	few	TRBD1	TRBJ1-6	12	TGTGCCTGGAGTTTAACAGGGGGCCCCCTCCACTTT	CAWSLTGGPLHF
TRBV6-1	few	.	TRBJ1-1	18	TGTGCCAGCAGCCCCCGGTGGGGGCGATACAGAGGGGACACTGAAGCTTTCTTT	CASSPRWGRYRGDTEAFF
TRBV7-9	many	.	TRBJ1-1	14	TGTGCCAGCAGCTTCGCGGCCAGGGGCACTGAAGCTTTCTTT	CASSFAARGTEAFF
TRBV7-2	.	.	TRBJ1-6	16	TGTGCCAGCAGCACCGACGGGGCCACTTATAATTCACCCCTCCACTTT	CASSTDGATYNSPLHF